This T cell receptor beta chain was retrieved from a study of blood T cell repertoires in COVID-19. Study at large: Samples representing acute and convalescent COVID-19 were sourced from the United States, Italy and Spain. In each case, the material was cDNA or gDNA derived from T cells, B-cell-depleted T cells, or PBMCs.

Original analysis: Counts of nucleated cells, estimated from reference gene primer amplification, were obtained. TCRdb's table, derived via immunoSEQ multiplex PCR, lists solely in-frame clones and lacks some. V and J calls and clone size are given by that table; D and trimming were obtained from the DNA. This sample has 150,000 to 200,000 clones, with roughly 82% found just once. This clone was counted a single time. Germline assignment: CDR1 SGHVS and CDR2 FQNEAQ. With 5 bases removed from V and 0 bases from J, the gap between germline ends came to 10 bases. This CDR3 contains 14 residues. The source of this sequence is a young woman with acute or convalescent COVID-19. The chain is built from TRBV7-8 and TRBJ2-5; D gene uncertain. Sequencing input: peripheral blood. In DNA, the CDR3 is TGTGCCAGCAGCCAAAACCAGAACCAAGAGACCCAGTACTTC. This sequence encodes CASSQNQNQETQYF.